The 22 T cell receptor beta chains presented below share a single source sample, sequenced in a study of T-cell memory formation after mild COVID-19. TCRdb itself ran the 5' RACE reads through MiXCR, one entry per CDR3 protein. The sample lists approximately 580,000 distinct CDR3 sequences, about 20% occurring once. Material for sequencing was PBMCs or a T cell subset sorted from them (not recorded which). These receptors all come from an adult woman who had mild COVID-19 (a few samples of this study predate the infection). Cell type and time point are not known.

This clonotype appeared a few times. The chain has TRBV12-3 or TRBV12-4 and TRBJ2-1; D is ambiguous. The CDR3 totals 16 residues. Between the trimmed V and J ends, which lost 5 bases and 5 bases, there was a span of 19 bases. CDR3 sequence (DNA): TGTGCCAGCAGTACCCGCCGGGCCGAGAATGACAATGAGCAGTTCTTC. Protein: CASSTRRAENDNEQFF.

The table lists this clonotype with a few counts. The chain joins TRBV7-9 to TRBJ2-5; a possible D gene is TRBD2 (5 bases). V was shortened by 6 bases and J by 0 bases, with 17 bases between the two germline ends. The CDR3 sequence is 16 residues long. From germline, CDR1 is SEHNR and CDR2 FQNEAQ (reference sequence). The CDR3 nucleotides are TGTGCCAGCAGACCGGAAAACACTAGAGACCAAGAGACCCAGTACTTC. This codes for CASRPENTRDQETQYF.

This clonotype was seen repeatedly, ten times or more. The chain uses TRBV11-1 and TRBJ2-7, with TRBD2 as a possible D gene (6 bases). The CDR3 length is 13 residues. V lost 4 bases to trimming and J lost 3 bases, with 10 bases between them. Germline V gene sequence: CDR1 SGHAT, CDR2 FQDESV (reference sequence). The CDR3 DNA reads TGTGCCAGCAGCTCTCGCGGGGACTACGAGCAGTACTTC. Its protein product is CASSSRGDYEQYF.

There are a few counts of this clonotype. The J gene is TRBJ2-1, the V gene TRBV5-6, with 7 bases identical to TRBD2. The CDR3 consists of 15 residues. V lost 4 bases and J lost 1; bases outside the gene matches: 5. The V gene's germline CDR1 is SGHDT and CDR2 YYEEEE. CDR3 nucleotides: TGTGCCAGCAGCGGGTGGGGACTATCCTACAATGAGCAGTTCTTC. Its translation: CASSGWGLSYNEQFF.

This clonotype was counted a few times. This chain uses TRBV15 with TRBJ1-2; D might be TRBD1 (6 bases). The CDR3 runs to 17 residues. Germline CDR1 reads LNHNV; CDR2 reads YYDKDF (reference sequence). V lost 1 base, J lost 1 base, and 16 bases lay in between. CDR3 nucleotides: TGTGCCACCAGCAGAGCACCTCAGGGGCCCCGTAACTATGGCTACACCTTC. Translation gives CATSRAPQGPRNYGYTF.

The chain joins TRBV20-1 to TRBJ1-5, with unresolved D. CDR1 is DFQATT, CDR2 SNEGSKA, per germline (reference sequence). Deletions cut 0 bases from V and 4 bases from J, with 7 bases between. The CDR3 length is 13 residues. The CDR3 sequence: CSARDVGNQPQHF. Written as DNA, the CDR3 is TGCAGTGCTAGAGATGTCGGAAATCAGCCCCAGCATTTT.

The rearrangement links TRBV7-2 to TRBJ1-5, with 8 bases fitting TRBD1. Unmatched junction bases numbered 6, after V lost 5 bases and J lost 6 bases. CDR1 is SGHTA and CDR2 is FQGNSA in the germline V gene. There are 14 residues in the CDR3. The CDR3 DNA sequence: TGTGCCAGCAGCGCTCAGGGGGCGGCTCAGCCCCAGCATTTT. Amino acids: CASSAQGAAQPQHF.

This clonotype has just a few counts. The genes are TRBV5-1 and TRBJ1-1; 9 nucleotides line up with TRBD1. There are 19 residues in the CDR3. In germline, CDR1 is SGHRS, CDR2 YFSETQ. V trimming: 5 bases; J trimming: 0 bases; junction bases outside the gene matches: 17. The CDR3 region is CASSQRSPGTGTMNTEAFF. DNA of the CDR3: TGCGCCAGCAGTCAAAGATCACCCGGGACAGGGACGATGAACACTGAAGCTTTCTTT.

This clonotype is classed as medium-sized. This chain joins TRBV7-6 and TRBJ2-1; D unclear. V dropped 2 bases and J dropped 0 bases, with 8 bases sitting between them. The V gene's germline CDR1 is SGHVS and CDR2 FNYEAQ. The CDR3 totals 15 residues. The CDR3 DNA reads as TGTGCCAGCAGCTTAAGCGTGGACTCCTACAATGAGCAGTTCTTC. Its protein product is CASSLSVDSYNEQFF.

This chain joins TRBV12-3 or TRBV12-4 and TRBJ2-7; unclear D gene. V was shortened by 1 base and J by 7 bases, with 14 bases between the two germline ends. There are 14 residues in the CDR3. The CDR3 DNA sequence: TGTGCCAGCAGTTTAGGAAGGACGCTTCTGGAGCAGTACTTC. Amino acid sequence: CASSLGRTLLEQYF.

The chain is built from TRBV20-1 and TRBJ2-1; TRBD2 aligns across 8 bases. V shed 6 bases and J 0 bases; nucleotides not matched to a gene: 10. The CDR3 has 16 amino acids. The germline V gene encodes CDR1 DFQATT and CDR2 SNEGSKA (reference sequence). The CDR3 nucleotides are TGCAGTGCCCCTCAAGCGGGGGCGAGCTCCTACAATGAGCAGTTCTTC. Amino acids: CSAPQAGASSYNEQFF.

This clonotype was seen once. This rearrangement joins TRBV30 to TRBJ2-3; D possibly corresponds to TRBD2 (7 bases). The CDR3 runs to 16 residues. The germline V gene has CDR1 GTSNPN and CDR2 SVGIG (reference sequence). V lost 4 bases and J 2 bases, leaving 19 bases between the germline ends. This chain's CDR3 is CAWNWGGGAATDTQYF. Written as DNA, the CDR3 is TGTGCCTGGAACTGGGGCGGGGGCGCCGCCACAGATACGCAGTATTTT.

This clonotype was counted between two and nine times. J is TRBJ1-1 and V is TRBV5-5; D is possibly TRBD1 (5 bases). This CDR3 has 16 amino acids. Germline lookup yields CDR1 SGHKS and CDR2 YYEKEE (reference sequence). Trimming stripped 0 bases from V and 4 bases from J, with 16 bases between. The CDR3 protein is CASSLEGARVITEAFF. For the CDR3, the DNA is TGTGCCAGCAGCTTGGAAGGGGCTAGGGTTATCACTGAAGCTTTCTTT.

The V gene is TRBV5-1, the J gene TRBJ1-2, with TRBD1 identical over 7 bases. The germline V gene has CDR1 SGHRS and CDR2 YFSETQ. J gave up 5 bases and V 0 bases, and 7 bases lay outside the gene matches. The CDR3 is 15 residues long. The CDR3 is CASSLAGTAEYGYTF. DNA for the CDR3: TGCGCCAGCAGCTTGGCCGGGACAGCGGAGTATGGCTACACCTTC.

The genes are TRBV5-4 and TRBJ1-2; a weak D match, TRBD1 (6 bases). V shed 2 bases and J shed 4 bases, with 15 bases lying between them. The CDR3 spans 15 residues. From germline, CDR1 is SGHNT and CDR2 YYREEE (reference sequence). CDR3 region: CASSFPTGAFYGYTF. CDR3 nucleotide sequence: TGTGCCAGCAGCTTTCCGACAGGCGCATTCTATGGCTACACCTTC.

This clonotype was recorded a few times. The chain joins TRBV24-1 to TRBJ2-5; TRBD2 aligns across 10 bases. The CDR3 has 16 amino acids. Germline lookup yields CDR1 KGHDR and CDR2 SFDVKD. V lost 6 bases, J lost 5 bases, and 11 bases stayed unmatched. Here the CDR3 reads CATSPSGVAGGETQYF. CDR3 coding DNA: TGTGCCACCAGTCCCAGCGGGGTAGCGGGGGGCGAGACCCAGTACTTC.

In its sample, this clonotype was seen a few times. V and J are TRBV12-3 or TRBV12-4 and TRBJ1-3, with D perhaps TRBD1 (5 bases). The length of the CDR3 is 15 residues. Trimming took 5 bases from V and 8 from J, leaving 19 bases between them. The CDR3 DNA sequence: TGTGCCAGCAGTCCAGACAGCTGGAGGTTTGACACCATATATTTT. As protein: CASSPDSWRFDTIYF.

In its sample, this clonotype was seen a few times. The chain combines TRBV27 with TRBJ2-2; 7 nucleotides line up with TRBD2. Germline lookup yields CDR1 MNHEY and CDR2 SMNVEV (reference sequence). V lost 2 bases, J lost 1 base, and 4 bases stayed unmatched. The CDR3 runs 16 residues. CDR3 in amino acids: CASSLERGGNTGELFF. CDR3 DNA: TGTGCCAGCAGTTTAGAGCGGGGAGGGAACACCGGGGAGCTGTTTTTT.

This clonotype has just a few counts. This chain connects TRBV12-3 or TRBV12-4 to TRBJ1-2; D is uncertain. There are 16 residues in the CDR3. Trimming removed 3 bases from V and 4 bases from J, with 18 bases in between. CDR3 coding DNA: TGTGCCAGCAGTTTTAGTCTCGGGGAAAGGACCTATGGCTACACCTTC. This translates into CASSFSLGERTYGYTF.

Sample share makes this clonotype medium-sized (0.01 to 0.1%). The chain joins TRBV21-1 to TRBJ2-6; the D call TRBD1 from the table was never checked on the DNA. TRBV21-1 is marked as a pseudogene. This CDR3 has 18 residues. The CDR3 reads CASRKSTGRLSGANVLTF. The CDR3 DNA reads TGTGCCAGCAGGAAATCTACGGGACGCCTCTCTGGGGCCAACGTCCTGACTTTC.

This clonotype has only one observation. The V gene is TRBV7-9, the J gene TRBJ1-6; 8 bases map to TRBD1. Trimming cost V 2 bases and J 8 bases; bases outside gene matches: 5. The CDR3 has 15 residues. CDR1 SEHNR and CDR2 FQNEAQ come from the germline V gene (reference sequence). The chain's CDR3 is CASSLIGQGDSPLHF. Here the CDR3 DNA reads TGTGCCAGCAGCTTAATCGGACAGGGTGATTCACCCCTCCACTTT.

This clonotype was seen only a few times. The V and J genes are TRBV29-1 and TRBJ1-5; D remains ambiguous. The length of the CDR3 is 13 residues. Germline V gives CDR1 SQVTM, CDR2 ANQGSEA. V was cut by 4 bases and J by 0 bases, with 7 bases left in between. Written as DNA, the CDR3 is TGCAGCGTTGCCCATTATAGCAATCAGCCCCAGCATTTT. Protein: CSVAHYSNQPQHF.